A selection of T cell receptor beta chains follows, all from one sample in a study of blood T cells in healthy people across ages. One entry per CDR3 protein, called by TCRdb with MiXCR from the 5' RACE reads. The sample carries about 1.6 million distinct CDR3 sequences, almost 35% recorded once. The sequenced sample consisted of blood. These TCRs come from a woman aged 25 to 39 in good health. The CDR3 runs from the conserved cysteine through the conserved F or W. Each record gives: D gene, J gene, V gene, CDR3 length, clone size, CDR3 protein, CDR3 DNA. A D gene is named only where the DNA matches it firmly. Rows give clone size only sometimes, using once, few, many, or a class for an expanded clone.

>TRBD2|TRBJ2-1|TRBV5-1|17|few
CASSLSPGLGPYNEQFF
TGCGCCAGCAGCTTGTCCCCGGGACTAGGGCCTTACAATGAGCAGTTCTTC
>TRBD1|TRBJ2-2|TRBV7-3|16|.
CASSPITGGNTGELFF
TGTGCCAGCAGCCCGATCACAGGGGGCAACACCGGGGAGCTGTTTTTT
>.|TRBJ2-1|TRBV11-2|15|.
CASYGGGGTNNEQFF
TGTGCCAGCTACGGTGGCGGCGGAACAAACAATGAGCAGTTCTTC
>.|TRBJ2-7|TRBV28|14|few
CASSTVTASYEQYF
TGTGCCAGCAGTACCGTGACGGCATCCTACGAGCAGTACTTC
>.|TRBJ2-1|TRBV3-1|14|.
CASSPYPGSRAQFF
TGTGCCAGCAGCCCATATCCGGGTAGCCGGGCGCAGTTCTTC
>.|TRBJ2-1|TRBV3-1|19|few
CASSPDLLGYLDLINEQFF
TGTGCCAGCAGCCCTGATTTGTTGGGCTACCTGGACTTGATAAATGAGCAGTTCTTC
>TRBD1|TRBJ1-2|TRBV4-1|14|few
CASSQRQGRYGYTF
TGCGCCAGCAGCCAACGACAGGGGCGCTATGGCTACACCTTC
>TRBD2|TRBJ2-5|TRBV29-1|14|many
CSVVPAGYGETQYF
TGCAGCGTTGTCCCAGCGGGGTACGGGGAGACCCAGTACTTC
>TRBD1|TRBJ1-5|TRBV10-2|15|.
CASREDRAPNQPQHF
TGCGCCAGCAGGGAGGACAGGGCGCCCAATCAGCCCCAGCATTTT
>TRBD2|TRBJ2-1|TRBV6-5|16|.
CASSRGGLAGVYEQFF
TGTGCCAGCTCCCGGGGGGGCCTAGCGGGAGTGTATGAGCAGTTCTTC
>.|TRBJ2-2|TRBV7-3|15|few
CASSRTGLNTGELFF
TGTGCCAGCAGTCGGACGGGATTAAACACCGGGGAGCTGTTTTTT
>TRBD1|TRBJ1-4|TRBV10-3|17|.
CAISDTDRGATNEKLFF
TGTGCCATCAGTGACACGGACAGGGGTGCAACTAATGAAAAACTGTTTTTT
>.|TRBJ2-3|TRBV6-6|17|.
CASSYRTELGLTDTQYF
TGTGCCAGCAGTTACCGGACAGAGCTGGGCCTCACAGATACGCAGTATTTT
>TRBD1|TRBJ1-5|TRBV27|16|.
CASSYTGGGGNQPQHF
TGTGCCAGCAGTTACACAGGGGGCGGCGGCAATCAGCCCCAGCATTTT
>.|TRBJ1-2|TRBV6-5|13|.
CASSYGRGNGYTF
TGTGCCAGCAGTTACGGGCGGGGGAACGGCTACACCTTC
>.|TRBJ2-3|TRBV3-1|14|.
CASSRGRSTDTQYF
TGTGCCAGCAGCCGCGGCAGGAGCACAGATACGCAGTATTTT
>TRBD1|TRBJ1-1|TRBV20-1|13|once
CSAPDRGNTEAFF
TGCAGTGCGCCTGACAGGGGGAACACTGAAGCTTTCTTT
>.|TRBJ1-2|TRBV2|12|.
CASSVEGHGYTF
TGTGCCAGCAGTGTTGAGGGGCATGGCTACACCTTC
>TRBD1|TRBJ1-3|TRBV30|13|once
CAWSGQGPNTIYF
TGTGCCTGGAGTGGACAGGGGCCAAACACCATATATTTT
>.|TRBJ2-3|TRBV29-1|14|many
CSVEGGGKRDTQYF
TGCAGCGTTGAAGGTGGAGGGAAGAGAGATACGCAGTATTTT
>TRBD1|TRBJ1-2|TRBV5-1|14|.
CASSLEGTGDGYTF
TGCGCCAGCAGCTTGGAAGGGACAGGGGATGGCTACACCTTC
>TRBD1|TRBJ2-7|TRBV20-1|14|.
CSARSWDRGREQYF
TGCAGTGCTAGAAGTTGGGACAGGGGGCGAGAGCAGTACTTC
>.|TRBJ2-5|TRBV20-1|13|.
CSARSQTGETQYF
TGCAGTGCTCGCTCCCAAACGGGAGAGACCCAGTACTTC
>.|TRBJ2-3|TRBV6-2/TRBV6-3|15|few
CASSYSRLWADTQYF
TGTGCCAGCAGTTACTCGCGACTATGGGCTGATACGCAGTATTTT
>TRBD2|TRBJ2-1|TRBV5-6|15|few
CASSLGTSIRNEQFF
TGTGCCAGCAGCTTGGGGACTAGTATACGCAATGAGCAGTTCTTC
>.|TRBJ1-6|TRBV20-1|16|.
CSAYNRDRSYNSPLHF
TGCAGTGCTTATAACAGGGATCGCTCCTATAATTCACCCCTCCACTTT
>.|TRBJ2-2|TRBV10-3|12|once
CAIKGGPGELFF
TGTGCCATAAAAGGGGGGCCCGGGGAGCTGTTTTTT
>TRBD2|TRBJ2-3|TRBV20-1|13|few
CSARVGEGDTQYF
TGCAGTGCTAGAGTCGGGGAGGGGGATACGCAGTATTTT
>.|TRBJ1-2|TRBV20-1|13|.
CSAETRGFYGYTF
TGCAGTGCTGAGACAAGGGGGTTCTATGGCTACACCTTC
>TRBD2|TRBJ2-5|TRBV10-2|15|few
CASSPGLAGVQTQYF
TGCGCCAGCAGTCCCGGACTAGCGGGAGTACAGACCCAGTACTTC
>.|TRBJ1-1|TRBV10-3|13|.
CAISTGLDTEAFF
TGTGCCATCAGTACGGGCTTGGACACTGAAGCTTTCTTT
>.|TRBJ1-1|TRBV7-3|13|few
CASSFGPHTEAFF
TGTGCCAGCAGCTTCGGCCCGCACACTGAAGCTTTCTTT
>TRBD1|TRBJ2-2|TRBV10-3|15|few
CAISVQGAVTGELFF
TGTGCCATCAGTGTCCAGGGGGCCGTGACCGGGGAGCTGTTTTTT
>.|TRBJ2-1|TRBV14|16|.
CASSQDNTASYNEQFF
TGTGCCAGCAGCCAAGATAACACGGCCTCCTACAATGAGCAGTTCTTC
>.|TRBJ2-3|TRBV15|15|few
CATSRARLNTDTQYF
TGTGCCACCAGCAGAGCACGGTTAAACACAGATACGCAGTATTTT
>.|TRBJ2-7|TRBV28|15|few
CASSSTGTPFYEQYF
TGTGCCAGCAGTTCCACCGGGACACCTTTCTACGAGCAGTACTTC
>TRBD1|TRBJ1-2|TRBV27|14|few
CASSLGTGVAGYTF
TGTGCCAGCAGTTTGGGGACAGGGGTGGCTGGCTACACCTTC
>TRBD1|TRBJ2-3|TRBV9|15|few
CASSGGQSSADTQYF
TGTGCCAGCAGCGGGGGACAGTCGAGCGCAGATACGCAGTATTTT
>TRBD2|TRBJ2-7|TRBV28|15|.
CASSLYLAGTYEQYF
TGTGCCAGCAGTTTATATCTAGCGGGGACCTACGAGCAGTACTTC
>.|TRBJ1-4|TRBV30|13|.
CAWSGRPGEKLFF
TGTGCCTGGAGCGGCCGCCCGGGCGAAAAACTGTTTTTT
>.|TRBJ2-7|TRBV4-2|14|many
CASSQRGSSYEQYF
TGTGCCAGCAGCCAAAGGGGCAGCTCCTACGAGCAGTACTTC
>TRBD1|TRBJ2-4|TRBV4-1|15|.
CAGSQDRGPKNIQYF
TGCGCCGGCAGCCAAGACAGGGGACCCAAAAACATTCAGTACTTC
>TRBD1|TRBJ2-7|TRBV7-8|13|.
CASSARTGYEQYF
TGTGCCAGCAGCGCACGGACAGGGTACGAGCAGTACTTC
>.|TRBJ1-2|TRBV7-2|16|.
CASSFPRLWRGYGYTF
TGTGCCAGCAGCTTCCCCCGGCTTTGGCGGGGCTATGGCTACACCTTC
>.|TRBJ1-2|TRBV4-1|13|.
CASSQDLVYGYTF
TGCGCCAGCAGCCAAGATCTTGTTTATGGCTACACCTTC
>.|TRBJ1-6|TRBV6-5|13|.
CASKGEVNSPLHF
TGTGCCAGCAAAGGGGAAGTAAATTCACCCCTCCACTTT
>TRBD2|TRBJ2-1|TRBV28|19|.
CASSFRDAGAPPSGNEQFF
TGTGCCAGCAGTTTCCGGGATGCGGGAGCCCCACCCTCGGGCAATGAGCAGTTCTTC
>.|TRBJ2-1|TRBV10-3|19|many
CAIRGDSSDTSKTYNEQFF
TGTGCCATCAGGGGGGATTCTTCGGACACCTCCAAGACCTACAATGAGCAGTTCTTC
>.|TRBJ2-1|TRBV20-1|13|many
CSARDRLTYEQFF
TGCAGTGCTAGAGATCGACTAACGTATGAGCAGTTCTTC
>.|TRBJ1-6|TRBV7-2|11|few
CASGTRSPLHF
TGTGCCAGTGGCACTAGGTCACCCCTCCACTTT
>TRBD1|TRBJ2-3|TRBV10-3|14|once
CAISRDRGTDTQYF
TGTGCCATCAGCCGGGACAGGGGCACAGATACGCAGTATTTT
>.|TRBJ1-4|TRBV2|14|.
CASRPEITNEKLFF
TGTGCCAGCAGACCAGAGATAACTAATGAAAAACTGTTTTTT